This TCR beta chain was documented in a study of PD-1 blockade in classical Hodgkin lymphoma. Study-wide findings and caveats: A reduction in baseline TCR diversity was reportedly seen in newly diagnosed patients relative to healthy donors. Excluded were patients who started nivolumab under 1 year after ASCT, a group that had lower diversity. It was CD4+ TCR diversity, not CD8+, that rose significantly by C4D1.

With regard to this clone: Antigen unknown.

Measured with immunoSEQ multiplex PCR; TCRdb has only the in-frame clones, and not every one. The table has around 60,000 clones, just over 90% seen once. Time point reported: cycle 4 day 1 (C4D1), after more than five weeks of nivolumab. With no exception, relapse followed autologous stem cell transplantation in all patients, and brentuximab vedotin exposure varied. Germline V CDR1 and CDR2: MNHEY, SVGAGI. Trimming removed 0 bases at V and 0 bases at J, with 12 bases between. The CDR3 runs 16 residues. The TCR originated in a human donor with classical Hodgkin lymphoma. The specimen was peripheral blood mononuclear cells (PBMCs), collected before the fourth cycle of nivolumab. The rearrangement links TRBV6-5 to TRBJ2-7; D perhaps matches TRBD1 (7 bases). In DNA, the CDR3 is TGTGCCAGCAGTTACTCTGGAGGGGGCCTCTCCTACGAGCAGTACTTC. Its protein is CASSYSGGGLSYEQYF.